One and the same sample provided the 5 T cell receptor beta chains below, sequenced in a study of T cell repertoires in cytomegalovirus infection. TCRdb used MiXCR to reprocess the reads, holding one entry per CDR3 protein. The repertoire has roughly 720,000 distinct CDR3 sequences, 35% of them found once; the top ten carry 2.5% to 3.5%. The sequenced sample was PBMCs. Receptor source: a human donor in good health (CMV status not recorded). Some clones in this sample may be carry-over from other donors' samples.

This chain connects TRBV24-1 to TRBJ2-3; 12 nucleotides line up with TRBD2. V trimming: 3 bases; J trimming: 2 bases; junction bases outside the gene matches: 11. From germline, CDR1 is KGHDR and CDR2 SFDVKD. The CDR3 totals 19 residues. This CDR3 is CATSDPTRTSGAYTDTQYF. In DNA form, the CDR3 reads TGTGCCACCAGTGATCCGACCCGGACTAGCGGGGCCTACACAGATACGCAGTATTTT.

The chain carries TRBV6-2 or TRBV6-3 and TRBJ2-5; D gene ambiguous. In germline, CDR1 is MNHEY, CDR2 SVGEGT. Trimming removed 6 bases at V and 5 bases at J, with 13 bases between. CDR3 length equals 13 residues. CDR3 DNA: TGTGCCAGCAGCAGGACCCCGGTGGAGACCCAGTACTTC. Encoded protein: CASSRTPVETQYF.

In its sample, this clonotype was seen a few times. The CDR3 loop is CASSLAADYEQYF. Here the CDR3 DNA reads TGTGCCAGCAGCTTGGCAGCTGATTACGAGCAGTACTTC. The V call is TRBV7-6, the J call TRBJ2-7; no clear D gene. With 3 bases removed from V and 4 bases from J, the gap between germline ends came to 10 bases. CDR1 is SGHVS, CDR2 FNYEAQ, per germline. The CDR3 has 13 amino acids.

The chain has TRBV27 and TRBJ1-1; D unclear. CDR3 length: 15 amino acids. From germline, CDR1 is MNHEY and CDR2 SMNVEV (reference sequence). V was trimmed by 1 base and J by 0 bases, leaving 9 bases between them. This CDR3 is CASSLWASMNTEAFF. DNA for the CDR3: TGTGCCAGCAGTTTATGGGCCAGCATGAACACTGAAGCTTTCTTT.

The table lists this clonotype with many counts. This chain uses TRBV7-2 with TRBJ1-5, with D possibly TRBD1 on 6 matching bases. V was cut by 6 bases and J by 7 bases, with 10 bases left in between. This CDR3 comprises 12 residues. Germline values: CDR1 SGHTA, CDR2 FQGNSA. The CDR3 sequence is CASRQGQQPQHF. CDR3 DNA sequence: TGTGCCAGCAGACAGGGCCAACAGCCCCAGCATTTT.